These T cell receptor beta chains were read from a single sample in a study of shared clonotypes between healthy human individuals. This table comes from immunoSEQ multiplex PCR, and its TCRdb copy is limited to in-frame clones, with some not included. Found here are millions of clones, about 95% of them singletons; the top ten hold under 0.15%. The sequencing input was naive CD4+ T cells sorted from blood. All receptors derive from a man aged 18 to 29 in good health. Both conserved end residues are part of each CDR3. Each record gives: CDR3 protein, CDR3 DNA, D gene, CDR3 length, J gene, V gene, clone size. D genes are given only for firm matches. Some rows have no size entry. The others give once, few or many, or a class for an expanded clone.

CDR3aa: CASSLYGSSVLEQYF; CDR3nt: TGTGCCAGCAGCTTATACGGGAGTTCGGTTCTCGAGCAGTACTTC; d_gene: .; len: 15; j_gene: TRBJ2-7; v_gene: TRBV7-2; abundance: .
CDR3aa: CASSERRDYNSPLHF; CDR3nt: TGTGCCAGCAGTGAACGACGGGACTATAATTCACCCCTCCACTTT; d_gene: .; len: 15; j_gene: TRBJ1-6; v_gene: TRBV6-1; abundance: .
CDR3aa: CASSLALRGNTGELFF; CDR3nt: TGTGCCAGCAGCTTAGCGCTTAGAGGAAACACCGGGGAGCTGTTTTTT; d_gene: .; len: 16; j_gene: TRBJ2-2; v_gene: TRBV7-2; abundance: .
CDR3aa: CASSYSADYLYEQYF; CDR3nt: TGTGCCAGCAGTTACTCCGCGGACTACCTCTACGAGCAGTACTTC; d_gene: .; len: 15; j_gene: TRBJ2-7; v_gene: TRBV6-5; abundance: .
CDR3aa: CASSPHFAGKNIYEQYF; CDR3nt: TGTGCCAGTAGTCCGCATTTTGCGGGAAAGAACATATACGAGCAGTACTTC; d_gene: .; len: 17; j_gene: TRBJ2-7; v_gene: TRBV19; abundance: once
CDR3aa: CASSEPGAGNTIYF; CDR3nt: TGTGCCAGCAGTGAGCCAGGGGCCGGAAACACCATATATTTT; d_gene: .; len: 14; j_gene: TRBJ1-3; v_gene: TRBV6-1; abundance: .
CDR3aa: CASSLGRGNWAYNSPLHF; CDR3nt: TGTGCCAGCAGCCTTGGGAGGGGTAATTGGGCCTATAATTCACCCCTCCACTTT; d_gene: .; len: 18; j_gene: TRBJ1-6; v_gene: TRBV11-2; abundance: .
CDR3aa: CASSLVRDTQYF; CDR3nt: TGCGCCAGCAGCTTGGTTCGGGATACGCAGTATTTT; d_gene: .; len: 12; j_gene: TRBJ2-3; v_gene: TRBV5-1; abundance: once
CDR3aa: CASSTRQGYEQYF; CDR3nt: TGTGCCAGTAGTACCCGACAGGGATACGAGCAGTACTTC; d_gene: TRBD1; len: 13; j_gene: TRBJ2-7; v_gene: TRBV19; abundance: .
CDR3aa: CASSQPLREQFF; CDR3nt: TGTGCCAGCAGCCAGCCTCTTCGTGAGCAGTTCTTC; d_gene: .; len: 12; j_gene: TRBJ2-1; v_gene: TRBV28; abundance: .
CDR3aa: CATSPERHISGNTIYF; CDR3nt: TGTGCCACCAGCCCTGAGCGACACATCTCTGGAAACACCATATATTTT; d_gene: .; len: 16; j_gene: TRBJ1-3; v_gene: TRBV15; abundance: .
CDR3aa: CAISEGQGNGELFF; CDR3nt: TGTGCCATCAGTGAGGGACAGGGAAACGGGGAGCTGTTTTTT; d_gene: TRBD1; len: 14; j_gene: TRBJ2-2; v_gene: TRBV10-3; abundance: .
CDR3aa: CASSYYTDNYGYTF; CDR3nt: TGTGCCAGCTCCTACTACACTGACAACTATGGCTACACCTTC; d_gene: .; len: 14; j_gene: TRBJ1-2; v_gene: TRBV18; abundance: once
CDR3aa: CAWSRGGAAAYTDTQYF; CDR3nt: TGTGCCTGGAGTCGGGGTGGGGCAGCGGCGTACACAGATACGCAGTATTTT; d_gene: .; len: 17; j_gene: TRBJ2-3; v_gene: TRBV30; abundance: .
CDR3aa: CASSLSGTKGETQYF; CDR3nt: TGTGCCAGCAGCTTGTCCGGGACCAAGGGAGAGACCCAGTACTTC; d_gene: .; len: 15; j_gene: TRBJ2-5; v_gene: TRBV11-2; abundance: .
CDR3aa: CASSQVSGANVLTF; CDR3nt: TGCGCCAGCAGTCAAGTATCTGGGGCCAACGTCCTGACTTTC; d_gene: .; len: 14; j_gene: TRBJ2-6; v_gene: TRBV5-1; abundance: .
CDR3aa: CAWTRSKGSPLHF; CDR3nt: TGTGCCTGGACGAGAAGCAAGGGCTCACCCCTCCACTTT; d_gene: .; len: 13; j_gene: TRBJ1-6; v_gene: TRBV30; abundance: .